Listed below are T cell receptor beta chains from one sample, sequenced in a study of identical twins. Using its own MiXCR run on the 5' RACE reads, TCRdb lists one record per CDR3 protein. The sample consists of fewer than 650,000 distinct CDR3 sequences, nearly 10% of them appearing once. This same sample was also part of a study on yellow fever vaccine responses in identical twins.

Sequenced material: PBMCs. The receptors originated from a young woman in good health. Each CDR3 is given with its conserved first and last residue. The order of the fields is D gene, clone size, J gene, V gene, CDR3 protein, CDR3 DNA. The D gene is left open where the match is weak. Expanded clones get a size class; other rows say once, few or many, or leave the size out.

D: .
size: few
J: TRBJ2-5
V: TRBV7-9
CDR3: CASRRSGAQYF
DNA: TGTGCCAGCAGACGGTCGGGGGCCCAGTACTTC

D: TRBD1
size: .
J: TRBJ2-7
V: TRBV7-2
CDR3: CASSKPGTGFHEQYF
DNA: TGTGCCAGTAGCAAGCCCGGGACAGGGTTCCACGAGCAGTACTTC

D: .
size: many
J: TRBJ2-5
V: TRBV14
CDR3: CASSQTLPQETQYF
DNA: TGTGCCAGCAGCCAAACCTTACCGCAAGAGACCCAGTACTTC

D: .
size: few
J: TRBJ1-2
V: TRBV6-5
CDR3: CASSYGSQGNYGYTF
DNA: TGTGCCAGCAGTTACGGGTCCCAGGGAAACTATGGCTACACCTTC

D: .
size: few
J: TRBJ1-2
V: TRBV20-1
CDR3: CSASDRDYNYGYTF
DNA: TGCAGTGCTTCGGACAGAGACTATAACTATGGCTACACCTTC

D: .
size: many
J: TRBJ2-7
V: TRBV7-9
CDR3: CASSLVGREQYF
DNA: TGTGCCAGCAGCTTAGTCGGCAGGGAGCAGTACTTC

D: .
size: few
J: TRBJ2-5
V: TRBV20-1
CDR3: CSAARDGRQETQYF
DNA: TGCAGTGCTGCCCGGGACGGGAGACAAGAGACCCAGTACTTC

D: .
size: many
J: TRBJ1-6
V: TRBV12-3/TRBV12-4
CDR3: CASSGNSPLHF
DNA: TGTGCCAGCAGTGGTAATTCACCCCTCCACTTT

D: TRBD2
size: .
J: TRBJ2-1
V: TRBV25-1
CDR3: CASSLAGVLSEQFF
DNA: TGTGCCAGCAGTCTGGCGGGAGTGCTCAGTGAGCAGTTCTTC

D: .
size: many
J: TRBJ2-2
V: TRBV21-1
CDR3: CASSTGAGELFF
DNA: TGTGCCAGCAGTACGGGGGCCGGGGAGCTGTTTTTT

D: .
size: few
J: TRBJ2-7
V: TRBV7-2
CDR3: CASSLSEVTYEQYF
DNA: TGTGCCAGCAGCTTATCTGAGGTGACCTACGAGCAGTACTTC

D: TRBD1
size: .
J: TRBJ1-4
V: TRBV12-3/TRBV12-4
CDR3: CASTKDRVGEKLFF
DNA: TGTGCCAGCACCAAGGACAGGGTAGGAGAAAAACTGTTTTTT

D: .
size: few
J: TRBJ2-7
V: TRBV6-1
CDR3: CASTSSPGRHEQYF
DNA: TGTGCCAGCACGTCTTCGCCAGGTCGACACGAGCAGTACTTC

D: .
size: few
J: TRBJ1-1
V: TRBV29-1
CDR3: CSVEVGGAEAFF
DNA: TGCAGCGTTGAAGTAGGGGGTGCTGAAGCTTTCTTT

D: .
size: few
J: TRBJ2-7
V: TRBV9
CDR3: CASSVDGPGWEQYF
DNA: TGTGCCAGCAGCGTAGACGGGCCTGGGTGGGAGCAGTACTTC

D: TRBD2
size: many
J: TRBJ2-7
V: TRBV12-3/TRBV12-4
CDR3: CASSGWSSGTQGYEQYF
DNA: TGTGCCAGCAGTGGGTGGAGTAGCGGGACCCAAGGCTACGAGCAGTACTTC

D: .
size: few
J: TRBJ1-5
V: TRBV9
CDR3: CASSPRNSNQPQHF
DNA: TGTGCCAGCAGCCCCCGGAACAGCAATCAGCCCCAGCATTTT

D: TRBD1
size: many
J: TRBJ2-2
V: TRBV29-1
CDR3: CSFLDRDTGELFF
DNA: TGCAGCTTCTTGGACAGGGACACCGGGGAGCTGTTTTTT

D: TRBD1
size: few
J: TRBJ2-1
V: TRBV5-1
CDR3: CASSLQDRGSNEQFF
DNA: TGCGCCAGCAGCCTACAGGACAGGGGAAGTAATGAGCAGTTCTTC

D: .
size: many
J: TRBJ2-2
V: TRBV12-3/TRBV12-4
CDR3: CASSQLGGANTGELFF
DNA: TGTGCCAGCAGTCAGCTTGGGGGCGCGAACACCGGGGAGCTGTTTTTT

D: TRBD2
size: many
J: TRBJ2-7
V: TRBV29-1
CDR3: CSVEEGATSGAYYEQYF
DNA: TGCAGCGTTGAAGAAGGGGCCACTAGCGGTGCCTACTACGAGCAGTACTTC

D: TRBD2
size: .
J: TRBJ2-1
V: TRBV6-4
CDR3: CASSDSSGGGGNEQFF
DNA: TGTGCCAGCAGTGACTCGTCCGGCGGGGGGGGGAATGAGCAGTTCTTC

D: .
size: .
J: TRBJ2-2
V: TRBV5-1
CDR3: CASSYRLSGTLNTGELFF
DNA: TGCGCCAGCAGCTACCGACTCTCCGGGACGCTTAACACCGGGGAGCTGTTTTTT

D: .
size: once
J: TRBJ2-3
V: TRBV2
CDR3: CASSELPDTQYF
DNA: TGTGCCAGCAGTGAACTTCCTGATACGCAGTATTTT

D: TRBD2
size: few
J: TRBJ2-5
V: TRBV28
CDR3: CASSPAGVAETQYF
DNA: TGTGCCAGCAGTCCCGCGGGGGTAGCGGAGACCCAGTACTTC

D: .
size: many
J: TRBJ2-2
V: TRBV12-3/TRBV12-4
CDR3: CASSFTPNTGELFF
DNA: TGTGCCAGCAGTTTCACACCGAACACCGGGGAGCTGTTTTTT

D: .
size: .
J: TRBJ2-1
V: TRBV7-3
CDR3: CASSSSQMGRNNEQFF
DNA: TGTGCCAGCAGCTCCTCCCAAATGGGGCGAAACAATGAGCAGTTCTTC

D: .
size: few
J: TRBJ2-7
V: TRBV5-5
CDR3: CASTQYASGTYEQYF
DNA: TGTGCCAGCACCCAGTACGCTTCCGGGACCTACGAGCAGTACTTC

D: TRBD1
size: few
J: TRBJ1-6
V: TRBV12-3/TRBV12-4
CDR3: CASTIGDRADSPLYF
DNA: TGTGCCAGCACCATCGGGGACAGGGCGGATTCACCCCTCTACTTT

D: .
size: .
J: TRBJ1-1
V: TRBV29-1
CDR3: CSVRGPGMGSTEAFF
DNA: TGCAGCGTTCGGGGACCTGGAATGGGAAGCACTGAAGCTTTCTTT

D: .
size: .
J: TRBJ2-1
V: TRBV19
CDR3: CASSPLSTRLSNNEQFF
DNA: TGTGCCAGTAGTCCCCTCTCCACTAGGTTGAGTAACAATGAGCAGTTCTTC

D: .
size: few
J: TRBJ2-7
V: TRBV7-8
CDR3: CASSSSEIASYEQYF
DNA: TGTGCCAGCAGCTCTTCGGAGATCGCAAGCTACGAGCAGTACTTC

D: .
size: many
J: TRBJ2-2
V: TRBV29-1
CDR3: CSVEIGPDTGELFF
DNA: TGCAGCGTTGAAATAGGGCCAGACACCGGGGAGCTGTTTTTT

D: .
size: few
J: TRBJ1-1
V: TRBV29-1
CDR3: CSVEGVTEAFF
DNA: TGCAGCGTTGAGGGGGTCACTGAAGCTTTCTTT

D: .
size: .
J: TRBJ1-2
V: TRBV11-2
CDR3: CASSLDRRGGYTF
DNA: TGTGCCAGCAGCTTAGACCGGAGAGGGGGCTACACCTTC

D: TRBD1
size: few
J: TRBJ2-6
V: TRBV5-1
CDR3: CASRDPGRGQSGANVLTF
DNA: TGCGCCAGCAGAGACCCGGGCAGGGGGCAGTCTGGGGCCAACGTCCTGACTTTC

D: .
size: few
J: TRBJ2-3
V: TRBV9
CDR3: CASSVGGASTDTQYF
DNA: TGTGCCAGCTCCGTAGGCGGGGCTAGCACAGATACGCAGTATTTT

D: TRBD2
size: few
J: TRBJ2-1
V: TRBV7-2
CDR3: CASSSWTSGIEQFF
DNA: TGTGCCAGCAGCTCCTGGACTAGCGGGATTGAGCAGTTCTTC

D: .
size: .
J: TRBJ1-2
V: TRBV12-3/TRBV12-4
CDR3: CASSFGQGNGYTF
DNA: TGTGCCAGCAGTTTTGGGCAGGGAAATGGCTACACCTTC

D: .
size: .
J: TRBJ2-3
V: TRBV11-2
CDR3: CASSLAFSTDTQYF
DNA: TGTGCCAGCAGCTTGGCTTTTAGCACAGATACGCAGTATTTT

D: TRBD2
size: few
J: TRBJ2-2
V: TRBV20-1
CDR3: CGAPGLAGGTGELFF
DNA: TGCGGTGCCCCTGGACTAGCGGGGGGCACCGGGGAGCTGTTTTTT

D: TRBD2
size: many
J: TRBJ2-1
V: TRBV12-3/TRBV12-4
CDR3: CASSATSGSSYNEQFF
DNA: TGTGCCAGCAGCGCAACTAGCGGGAGTTCCTACAATGAGCAGTTCTTC